Listed below are T cell receptor beta chains from one sample, sequenced in a study of blood T cell repertoires in COVID-19. Data came from immunoSEQ multiplex PCR; TCRdb stores just in-frame clones and leaves some out. The table includes roughly 160,000 clones, 80% to 90% detected once. The specimen sequenced was peripheral blood. These receptors all come from a woman aged 55-75 years who had recovered from COVID-19. CDR3s include the opening cysteine and the closing phenylalanine or tryptophan. A D gene is named only where the DNA matches it firmly. Rows give clone size only sometimes, using once, few, many, or a class for an expanded clone.

clone_size,j_call,d_call,v_call,cdr3_nt,cdr3_aa
once,TRBJ2-7,NA,TRBV11-2,TGTGCCAGCAGCTTCAAAGGCGGCTACGAGCAGTACTTC,CASSFKGGYEQYF
NA,TRBJ2-5,TRBD1,TRBV24-1,TGTGCCACCAGTGATTTAAGGGACAGGGGGGCAGAGACCCAGTACTTC,CATSDLRDRGAETQYF
NA,TRBJ2-7,NA,TRBV28,TGTGCCAGCACGGCAGGGCTGGACGAGCAGTACTTC,CASTAGLDEQYF
NA,TRBJ2-7,NA,TRBV2,TGTGCCAGCAGTGACTCCTCCTACGAGCAGTACTTC,CASSDSSYEQYF
NA,TRBJ2-3,TRBD2,TRBV4-2,TGTGCCAGCAGCCAAAGCGCATCGGGGGGGGGCCTCACAGATACGCAGTATTTT,CASSQSASGGGLTDTQYF
NA,TRBJ2-7,TRBD1,TRBV9,TGTGCCAGCAGCACGGGACAGGGCACCTACGAGCAGTACTTC,CASSTGQGTYEQYF
NA,TRBJ1-5,NA,TRBV19,TGTGCCAGTAGTAGCTCAGGGACAAGTTTATCAAATCAGCCCCAGCATTTT,CASSSSGTSLSNQPQHF
once,TRBJ1-6,TRBD1,TRBV7-9,TGTGCCAGCAGCTTAGGAGGGGGCGCGGATAATTCACCCCTCCACTTT,CASSLGGGADNSPLHF
once,TRBJ2-7,NA,TRBV28,TGTGCCAGCAGTTCCCCCGGTCCCCTTATAGCTTTTCGCTACGAGCAGTACTTC,CASSSPGPLIAFRYEQYF
NA,TRBJ2-3,TRBD2,TRBV3-1/TRBV3-2,TGTGCCAGCAGCCAAGGAATAGCGGGGGGGCTAGATACGCAGTATTTT,CASSQGIAGGLDTQYF
NA,TRBJ1-4,NA,TRBV27,TGTGCCAGTGGGTCCAGGGGTCCTGCAACTAATGAAAAACTGTTTTTT,CASGSRGPATNEKLFF
NA,TRBJ1-5,NA,TRBV28,TGTGCCAGCAGTTTCCTCTCATTGAGGTATAGCAATCAGCCCCAGCATTTT,CASSFLSLRYSNQPQHF
NA,TRBJ2-7,NA,TRBV5-1,TGCGCCAGCAGCTTGGAGGGGTTAGTCTACGAGCAGTACTTC,CASSLEGLVYEQYF
NA,TRBJ2-3,TRBD2,TRBV5-4,TGTGCCAGCAGCTTGGGGGGGGGTGCAGGCACAGATACGCAGTATTTT,CASSLGGGAGTDTQYF
NA,TRBJ2-7,TRBD2,TRBV9,TGTGCCAGCAGCCCCACGGGGGAGGGAGCCTACGAGCAGTACTTC,CASSPTGEGAYEQYF
NA,TRBJ1-4,TRBD1,TRBV5-1,TGCGCCAGCAGCCAACAGGGGGCAACTAATGAAAAACTGTTTTTT,CASSQQGATNEKLFF
NA,TRBJ1-3,NA,TRBV2,TGTGCCAGCAGTGGGGCAACCTCTGGAAACACCATATATTTT,CASSGATSGNTIYF
few,TRBJ1-1,NA,TRBV12-3/TRBV12-4,TGTGCCAGCAGTTTACAGAACACTGAAGCTTTCTTT,CASSLQNTEAFF
NA,TRBJ1-5,TRBD1,TRBV10-2,TGCGCCAGCAGTCCTGACAGGGTTGATCAGCCCCAGCATTTT,CASSPDRVDQPQHF
NA,TRBJ2-5,NA,TRBV18,TGTGCCAGCTCATGGGCCGGAGAGACCCAGTACTTC,CASSWAGETQYF
few,TRBJ1-4,TRBD1,TRBV5-5,TGTGCCAGCAGCCCAGGGGGACAGGGATGGGAAAAACTGTTTTTT,CASSPGGQGWEKLFF
NA,TRBJ2-5,NA,TRBV24-1,TGTGCCACCAGTGATCCCTCAGGGGAGAAGACCCAGTACTTC,CATSDPSGEKTQYF
NA,TRBJ2-3,NA,TRBV25-1,TGTGCCAGCAGTGATAGTTCGGGCACAGATACGCAGTATTTT,CASSDSSGTDTQYF
NA,TRBJ2-5,NA,TRBV30,TGTGCCTGGAGGGTTCTCCCGACACGGACCCAGTACTTC,CAWRVLPTRTQYF
NA,TRBJ2-7,NA,TRBV28,TGTGCCAGCAGTTCACCGTCCGGGGTGGGGGAGCAGTACTTC,CASSSPSGVGEQYF
few,TRBJ2-2,TRBD2,TRBV6-6,TGTGCCAGCAGAATAGCGGGGGGGAACACCGGGGAGCTGTTTTTT,CASRIAGGNTGELFF
NA,TRBJ2-7,TRBD1,TRBV9,TGTGCCAGCAGCCCTCGGGACAGGGGGCTAACCTACGAGCAGTACTTC,CASSPRDRGLTYEQYF
NA,TRBJ1-1,TRBD1,TRBV5-1,TGCGCCAGCAGCTTAACGGGACAGGGGACAATTTTAGGCACTGAAGCTTTCTTT,CASSLTGQGTILGTEAFF
NA,TRBJ1-6,TRBD1,TRBV7-3,TGTGCCAGCAGCTTAAGGCCTCAGGGGGACCAGAATTCACCCCTCCACTTT,CASSLRPQGDQNSPLHF
NA,TRBJ1-5,NA,TRBV6-6,TGTGCCAGCAGTTACCAGGGGAATAGCAATCAGCCCCAGCATTTT,CASSYQGNSNQPQHF
NA,TRBJ1-6,NA,TRBV11-2,TGTGCCAGCAGCCCCGGGTCCAGGGTGGGTTCACCCCTCCACTTT,CASSPGSRVGSPLHF
NA,TRBJ1-2,TRBD1,TRBV7-9,TGTGCCAGCAGCTTAGCGGGACAGGGGAAAGGCTACACCTTC,CASSLAGQGKGYTF
NA,TRBJ1-4,TRBD1,TRBV7-9,TGTGCCAGCAGCTTAGTCCCCGACAGGGGAGCTAATGAAAAACTGTTTTTT,CASSLVPDRGANEKLFF
few,TRBJ1-4,NA,TRBV10-3,TGTGCCATCAGTGAGTCCGGTAATGAAAAACTGTTTTTT,CAISESGNEKLFF
once,TRBJ2-3,TRBD1,TRBV9,TGTGCCAGCAGCGTAGGGACAGGGGGCCTAGGAGATACGCAGTATTTT,CASSVGTGGLGDTQYF
NA,TRBJ1-1,NA,TRBV5-4,TGTGCCAGCAGCCCTGGAGTTCAGGGTAGCACTGAAGCTTTCTTT,CASSPGVQGSTEAFF
NA,TRBJ2-5,NA,TRBV3-1/TRBV3-2,TGTGCCAGCAGCTACAGGGTCCAAGAGACCCAGTACTTC,CASSYRVQETQYF
NA,TRBJ2-7,TRBD1,TRBV29-1,TGCAGCGTCGGGACAGACTCCTACGAGCAGTACTTC,CSVGTDSYEQYF
NA,TRBJ1-2,NA,TRBV4-3,TGCGCCAGCAGCCAAGACGAACGAGCATCCTATGGCTACACCTTC,CASSQDERASYGYTF
NA,TRBJ1-1,NA,TRBV5-1,TGCGCCAGCAGCTTCGGGGGGAACACTGAAGCTTTCTTT,CASSFGGNTEAFF
NA,TRBJ2-5,NA,TRBV3-1/TRBV3-2,TGTGCCAGCAGCCAAGATCCCAAGGAGGAGACCCAGTACTTC,CASSQDPKEETQYF
NA,TRBJ2-3,TRBD2,TRBV24-1,TGTGCCACCGAGGATAGCGGGGGGCCTGGGGTAGATACGCAGTATTTT,CATEDSGGPGVDTQYF
NA,TRBJ1-1,NA,TRBV19,TGTGCCAGTAGTATAAGGGGGTCGGGCGCTGAAGCTTTCTTT,CASSIRGSGAEAFF
NA,TRBJ2-1,NA,TRBV5-1,TGCGCCAGCAGCTTGGACGGCTCCTACAATGAGCAGTTCTTC,CASSLDGSYNEQFF
NA,TRBJ1-1,TRBD1,TRBV6-4,TGTGCCAGCCCGGACAGGTTGAACACTGAAGCTTTCTTT,CASPDRLNTEAFF
NA,TRBJ1-1,NA,TRBV10-3,TGTGCCATCAGGTCCGGGATTGGGTCGTACACTGAAGCTTTCTTT,CAIRSGIGSYTEAFF
NA,TRBJ2-7,TRBD1,TRBV5-5,TGTGCCAGCAGCTTGGACCAGGGGGTACGGGAGCAGTACTTC,CASSLDQGVREQYF
NA,TRBJ1-1,NA,TRBV29-1,TGCAGCGCCAGGGGAGAATTGGCTTTCTTT,CSARGELAFF
NA,TRBJ2-7,TRBD1,TRBV5-6,TGTGCCAGCAGCCATAGGGGACAGGCGTTCTACGAGCAGTACTTC,CASSHRGQAFYEQYF